The 5 T cell receptor beta chains below were found in one sample sequenced in a study of shared clonotypes between healthy human individuals. CD45RO-negative, CCR7-selected cells formed the naive CD8 fraction, which excluded terminally differentiated effector memory CD45RA+ cells. Clones were sequenced by immunoSEQ multiplex PCR, and TCRdb holds only the in-frame ones, with some missing. The sample has roughly 2,000,000 clones; around 93% are singletons. Sequences were obtained from naive CD8+ T cells from PBMCs. The receptors were sampled from a man in his late teens or twenties in good health. Some clones in this sample may be carry-over from other donors' samples.

The J gene is TRBJ2-7, the V gene TRBV19; perhaps TRBD2 as D (7 bases). The CDR3 runs 21 residues. V gave up 3 bases and J gave up 1 base, with 31 bases separating them. Germline loops: CDR1 LNHDA, CDR2 SQIVND (reference sequence). CDR3 residues: CASSMYVVGLGGIERSYEQYF. The CDR3 DNA is TGTGCCAGTAGTATGTATGTCGTCGGACTAGGGGGGATCGAGAGGTCCTACGAGCAGTACTTC.

This chain uses TRBV19 with TRBJ2-5; possibly TRBD2 for D (5 bases). The V gene's germline CDR1 is LNHDA and CDR2 SQIVND (reference sequence). The ends were cut back, 3 bases at V and 2 bases at J, with 13 bases in the middle. The CDR3 runs to 15 residues. The chain's CDR3 is CASSIRRVEQETQYF. In DNA form, the CDR3 reads TGTGCCAGTAGTATCCGGCGGGTGGAGCAAGAGACCCAGTACTTC.

This chain uses TRBV6-5 with TRBJ1-6, with a possible D match to TRBD1 (5 bases). Between the trimmed V and J ends, which lost 5 bases and 7 bases, there was a span of 12 bases. CDR1 MNHEY and CDR2 SVGAGI come from the germline V gene. The CDR3 is made up of 14 amino acids. CDR3 bases: TGTGCCAGCAGTCTCCGTGGGGCCAATTCACCCCTCCACTTT. Translating it yields CASSLRGANSPLHF.

The rearrangement joins TRBV6-5 to TRBJ1-5; 7 nucleotides line up with TRBD1. Unmatched junction bases numbered 5, after V lost 6 bases and J lost 3 bases. CDR1 is MNHEY and CDR2 is SVGAGI in the germline V gene. This CDR3 is built from 14 residues. The DNA of the CDR3 is TGTGCCAGCAGGACAGGGAGGTCCAATCAGCCCCAGCATTTT. Protein sequence: CASRTGRSNQPQHF.

This clone was recorded once. Other DNA sequences in the sample encode the same CDR3. The rearrangement uses TRBV5-1 and TRBJ2-2; the D is unclear. This CDR3 is 12 amino acids long. The V gene lost 5 bases and the J gene lost 1 base, with 3 bases spanning the gap. CDR1 is SGHRS and CDR2 is YFSETQ in the germline V gene. DNA of the CDR3: TGCGCCAGCAGGCTGAACACCGGGGAGCTGTTTTTT. This gives the protein CASRLNTGELFF.